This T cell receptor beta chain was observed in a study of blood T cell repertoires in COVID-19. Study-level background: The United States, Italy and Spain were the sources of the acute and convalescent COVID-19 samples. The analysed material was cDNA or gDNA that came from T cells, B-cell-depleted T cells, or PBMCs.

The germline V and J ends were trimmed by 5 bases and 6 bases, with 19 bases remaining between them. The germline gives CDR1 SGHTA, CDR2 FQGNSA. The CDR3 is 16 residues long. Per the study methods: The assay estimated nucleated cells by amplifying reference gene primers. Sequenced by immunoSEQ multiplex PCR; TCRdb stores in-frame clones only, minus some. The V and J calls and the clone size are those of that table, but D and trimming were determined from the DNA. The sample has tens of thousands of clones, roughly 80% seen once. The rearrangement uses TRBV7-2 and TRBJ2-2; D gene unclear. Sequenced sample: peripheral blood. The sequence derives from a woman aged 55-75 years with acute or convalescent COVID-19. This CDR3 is CASSIRLLRLSGELFF. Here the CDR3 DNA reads TGTGCCAGCAGCATAAGACTGCTCCGGTTATCCGGGGAGCTGTTTTTT. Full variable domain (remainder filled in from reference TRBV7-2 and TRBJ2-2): GAGVSQSPSNKVTEKGKDVELRCDPISGHTALYWYRQSLGQGLEFLIYFQGNSAPDKSGLPSDRFSAERTGGSVSTLTIQRTQQEDSAVYLCASSIRLLRLSGELFFGEGSRLTVL.